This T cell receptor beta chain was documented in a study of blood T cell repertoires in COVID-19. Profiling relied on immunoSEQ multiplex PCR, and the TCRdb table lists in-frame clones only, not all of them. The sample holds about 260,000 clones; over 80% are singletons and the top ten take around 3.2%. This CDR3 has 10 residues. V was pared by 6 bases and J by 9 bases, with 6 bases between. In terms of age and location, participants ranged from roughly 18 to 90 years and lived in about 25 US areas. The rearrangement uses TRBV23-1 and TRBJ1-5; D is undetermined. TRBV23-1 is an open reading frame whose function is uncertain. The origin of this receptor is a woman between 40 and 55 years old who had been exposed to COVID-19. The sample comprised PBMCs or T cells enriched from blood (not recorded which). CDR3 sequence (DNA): TGCGCCAGCAGCCCGCGGCCCCAGCATTTT. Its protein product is CASSPRPQHF.